This is a list of T cell receptor beta chains from one sample in a study of early T cells in non-severe SARS-CoV-2 infection. TCRdb re-analysed the 5' RACE reads in MiXCR, keeping a single row per CDR3 protein. Found here are roughly 61,000 distinct CDR3 sequences, approximately 10% of them singletons; the top ten hold roughly 1.7%. Material: whole blood. The source of these receptors is an adult who was a healthcare worker with PCR-confirmed SARS-CoV-2 infection or an uninfected control (not recorded which). The CDR3 runs from the conserved cysteine through the conserved F or W. A D gene is named only where the DNA matches it firmly. For some rows the clone size is stated as once, few or many, or as a class when expanded; others skip it.

D gene,clone size,V gene,J gene,CDR3 DNA,CDR3 protein
-,few,TRBV4-3,TRBJ1-3,TGCGCCAGCAGCCAAGCCCCACTTACCTCTGGAAACACCATATATTTT,CASSQAPLTSGNTIYF
TRBD2,many,TRBV7-9,TRBJ2-1,TGTGCCAGCAGCTTTAGCGGGGTTTCCGAGTTCTTC,CASSFSGVSEFF
-,many,TRBV5-1,TRBJ2-1,TGCGCCACCAGGGGGCCGGGGGGCAGGTTCGATGAGCAGTTCTTC,CATRGPGGRFDEQFF
-,many,TRBV7-9,TRBJ1-2,TGTGCCAGCAGCTCCCCCCCCAGCCGGGATGGCTACACCTTC,CASSSPPSRDGYTF
-,many,TRBV20-1,TRBJ2-5,TGCAGTGCCGAAACCCAGGGGGGAACCCAAGAGACCCAGTACTTC,CSAETQGGTQETQYF
-,many,TRBV11-2,TRBJ2-7,TGTGCCAGCAGCTTAGAGGTTTGGGACGAGCAGTACTTC,CASSLEVWDEQYF
-,many,TRBV6-2/TRBV6-3,TRBJ2-1,TGTGCCAGCACCCCCAGTCGCAATGAGCAGTTCTTC,CASTPSRNEQFF
-,few,TRBV20-1,TRBJ1-1,TGCAGTGCTAAGGGGTCAGTGAACACTGAAGCTTTCTTT,CSAKGSVNTEAFF
-,few,TRBV5-1,TRBJ2-7,TGCGCCAGCGCACTGGACTTATCCGCCTACGAGCAGTACTTC,CASALDLSAYEQYF
TRBD1,few,TRBV10-3,TRBJ2-7,TGTGCCACCAATCCGCTGGACAGGGGCGGAGAGCAGTACTTC,CATNPLDRGGEQYF
-,few,TRBV11-2,TRBJ2-1,TGTGCCAGCAGCTTAACCACTGGCCCAAAAGTCGGTGAGCAGTTCTTC,CASSLTTGPKVGEQFF
-,many,TRBV20-1,TRBJ2-7,TGCAGTGGGAGAGGGTCCCTGCTCGGCTACGAGCAGTACTTC,CSGRGSLLGYEQYF
-,-,TRBV6-6,TRBJ2-7,TGTGCCAGCAGCTCCGGGCAATGGGAGCAGTACTTC,CASSSGQWEQYF
-,few,TRBV5-1,TRBJ2-7,TGCGCCAGCAGTGGACCCGGGACTGCCTCCTACGAGCAGTACTTC,CASSGPGTASYEQYF
-,few,TRBV7-2,TRBJ2-4,TGTGCCAGCACCCCCCGGGCGGCCAAAAACATTCAGTACTTC,CASTPRAAKNIQYF
-,few,TRBV7-8,TRBJ1-1,TGTGCCAGCAGCTTAATTCCGTCGAACACTGAAGCTTTCTTT,CASSLIPSNTEAFF
TRBD1,many,TRBV12-3/TRBV12-4,TRBJ2-3,TGTGCCAGCAGTCTCGACAGGGGAAAGTCCACAGATACGCAGTATTTT,CASSLDRGKSTDTQYF
-,few,TRBV19,TRBJ2-2,TGTGCCAGTAGTATGTATCGCAGCGCGAACACCGGGGAGCTGTTTTTT,CASSMYRSANTGELFF
-,-,TRBV7-8,TRBJ2-1,TGTGCCAGCAGCTTTGAGGACACCTATTACAATGAGCAGTTCTTC,CASSFEDTYYNEQFF
TRBD1,-,TRBV28,TRBJ2-6,TGTGCCAGTAGACAGGGCACTGGGGCCAACGTCCTGACTTTC,CASRQGTGANVLTF
-,many,TRBV20-1,TRBJ1-6,TGCAGTGCTAGAGATCAGCAGGGTTTAAATTCACCCCTCCACTTT,CSARDQQGLNSPLHF
-,-,TRBV27,TRBJ2-2,TGTGCCAGCAGTTGGGAGAACACCGGGGAGCTGTTTTTT,CASSWENTGELFF
TRBD1,many,TRBV7-9,TRBJ1-2,TGTGCCAGCAGCACAAGTGGGACAGGGGGAGCCTATGGCTACACCTTC,CASSTSGTGGAYGYTF
TRBD1,many,TRBV29-1,TRBJ1-2,TGCAGCGTCAAAGGAAGTATACAGGGGGCTAGTGGCTACACCTTC,CSVKGSIQGASGYTF
TRBD1,-,TRBV7-7,TRBJ2-5,TGTGCTAGCAGCTTAGATCAGGGGGCGCGGGAGACCCAGTACTTC,CASSLDQGARETQYF
-,few,TRBV6-6,TRBJ2-1,TGTGCCAGCAGTTACATCGGGGGGCAGTTCTTC,CASSYIGGQFF
-,few,TRBV7-3,TRBJ2-1,TGTGCCAGCAGCTTTTATACGGGTCGCGAGCAGTTCTTC,CASSFYTGREQFF
-,few,TRBV20-1,TRBJ2-7,TGCAGTGCTAGGAGGGATCCCGTCTCCTACGAGCAGTACTTC,CSARRDPVSYEQYF
-,-,TRBV18,TRBJ2-7,TGTGCCAGCTCACCACAAAGAAACTCCTACGAGCAGTACTTC,CASSPQRNSYEQYF
-,-,TRBV5-5,TRBJ1-1,TGTGCCAGCAGCTTGAGGGCAGGGGAGGGCACTGAAGCTTTCTTT,CASSLRAGEGTEAFF
-,-,TRBV7-9,TRBJ1-4,TGTGCCAGCAGCATCCGACTCCAGTCAACTAATGAAAAACTGTTTTTT,CASSIRLQSTNEKLFF
-,-,TRBV5-5,TRBJ2-2,TGTGCCAGCAGCCCCGAGGAGGGGAAGAACACCGGGGAGCTGTTTTTT,CASSPEEGKNTGELFF
TRBD1,many,TRBV12-3/TRBV12-4,TRBJ2-1,TGTGCCAGCAGTTTAAGGGGGCTGGTCAATGAGCAGTTCTTC,CASSLRGLVNEQFF
-,many,TRBV29-1,TRBJ1-2,TGCAGCGTTTCCCGGGCCCCGGGGAGTGGCTACACCTTC,CSVSRAPGSGYTF
-,few,TRBV20-1,TRBJ2-3,TGCAGTGCTAGATCTCTCGTCGGGGACACAGATACGCAGTATTTT,CSARSLVGDTDTQYF
TRBD2,-,TRBV7-2,TRBJ2-1,TGTGCCAGCAGTACTGGCGGGGGGGCCTTGGGTAATGAGCAGTTCTTC,CASSTGGGALGNEQFF
-,many,TRBV12-3/TRBV12-4,TRBJ1-5,TGTGCCAGCAGTTCTACAGGGTTGGGCAATCAGCCCCAGCATTTT,CASSSTGLGNQPQHF
-,-,TRBV2,TRBJ2-3,TGTGCCAGCACCAGAAACTTGGGGGCAGATACGCAGTATTTT,CASTRNLGADTQYF
-,few,TRBV11-2,TRBJ1-1,TGTGCCAGCAGCGCGCAGGGCTACACTGAAGCTTTCTTT,CASSAQGYTEAFF
-,many,TRBV30,TRBJ1-1,TGTGCCTGGAGTCCCGTCGGCAGGGGCGACCGGAACACTGAAGCTTTCTTT,CAWSPVGRGDRNTEAFF
-,many,TRBV18,TRBJ2-5,TGTGCCAGCTCACGCCAGGGTCAAGAGACCCAGTACTTC,CASSRQGQETQYF
TRBD1,-,TRBV29-1,TRBJ1-1,TGCAGCGTTGAAGATCGGCAGGGGGTAGGGTTTAGCACTGAAGCTTTCTTT,CSVEDRQGVGFSTEAFF
-,few,TRBV20-1,TRBJ2-2,TGCAGTGCTAGAAGCCAATTGAACACCGGGGAGCTGTTTTTT,CSARSQLNTGELFF
-,many,TRBV7-6,TRBJ2-1,TGTGCCAGCAGCTTAGGGAGTATTCTGGCGTATTCTGAGCAGTTCTTC,CASSLGSILAYSEQFF
-,many,TRBV10-3,TRBJ1-6,TGTGCCATCAGTCGGACGGGTCCAGATTCACCCCTCCACTTT,CAISRTGPDSPLHF